A selection of T cell receptor beta chains follows, all from one sample in a study of cytomegalovirus exposure and HLA in healthy donors. TCRdb's table, derived via immunoSEQ multiplex PCR, lists solely in-frame clones and lacks some. The sample has tens of thousands of clones. The material sequenced was PBMCs. These TCRs come from a male donor in good health and CMV-seronegative. CDR3s include the opening cysteine and the closing phenylalanine or tryptophan. A D gene is named only where the DNA matches it firmly.

v_call,j_call,d_call,cdr3_aa,cdr3_nt
TRBV5-1,TRBJ1-4,.,CASSLGHSNEKLFF,TGCGCCAGCAGCTTGGGACACTCTAATGAAAAACTGTTTTTT
TRBV27,TRBJ2-7,TRBD2,CASSLAAGGPYEQYF,TGTGCCAGCAGTTTAGCGGCGGGAGGGCCGTACGAGCAGTACTTC
TRBV7-9,TRBJ2-7,.,CASSLLDSAYEQYF,TGTGCCAGCAGCTTACTGGACAGCGCCTACGAGCAGTACTTC
TRBV2,TRBJ2-1,TRBD2,CASSQGGTRDNEQFF,TGTGCCAGCAGTCAAGGGGGGACTAGAGACAATGAGCAGTTCTTC
TRBV5-1,TRBJ2-1,.,CASSLARVRKNNEQFF,TGCGCCAGCAGCTTGGCGAGGGTACGGAAGAACAATGAGCAGTTCTTC
TRBV7-8,TRBJ1-1,.,CASILGTPGDTEAFF,TGTGCCAGCATCTTAGGGACGCCGGGAGACACTGAAGCTTTCTTT
TRBV5-4,TRBJ2-1,.,CASSRRASSYNEQFF,TGTGCCAGCAGCCGGAGGGCCAGCTCCTACAATGAGCAGTTCTTC
TRBV27,TRBJ1-3,.,CASSSDSNSGNTIYF,TGTGCCAGCAGTTCGGACAGTAACTCTGGAAACACCATATATTTT
TRBV18,TRBJ2-7,.,CASSRDSSSYEQYF,TGTGCCAGCTCACGGGACTCGAGCTCCTACGAGCAGTACTTC
TRBV11-3,TRBJ2-5,.,CASSSGQGTQYF,TGTGCCAGCAGCTCTGGGCAGGGGACCCAGTACTTC
TRBV14,TRBJ1-2,TRBD1,CASSQAGTGRYGYTF,TGTGCCAGCAGCCAAGCCGGGACAGGGCGCTATGGCTACACCTTC
TRBV5-1,TRBJ2-1,TRBD2,CASAWTSGSPSYNEQFF,TGCGCCAGCGCTTGGACTAGCGGGAGCCCCTCCTACAATGAGCAGTTCTTC
TRBV27,TRBJ2-7,.,CASRGGGAPYEQYF,TGTGCCAGCAGGGGAGGAGGTGCACCCTACGAGCAGTACTTC
TRBV18,TRBJ1-1,TRBD1,CASSYRGFGTEAFF,TGTGCCAGCTCCTACAGGGGGTTCGGCACTGAAGCTTTCTTT
TRBV30,TRBJ1-1,TRBD1,CAWSVVQGHTAFF,TGTGCCTGGAGTGTGGTACAGGGGCATACAGCTTTCTTT
TRBV30,TRBJ2-2,.,CAWDTGTLGELFF,TGTGCCTGGGACACCGGGACTCTGGGGGAGCTGTTTTTT
TRBV19,TRBJ1-4,TRBD1,CASSSTRQGTNEKLFF,TGTGCCAGTAGCTCAACTCGACAGGGCACTAATGAAAAACTGTTTTTT
TRBV7-2,TRBJ2-5,.,CASSSLGWGVEGNQYF,TGTGCCAGCAGCTCCCTCGGTTGGGGAGTTGAAGGGAACCAGTACTTC
TRBV6-4,TRBJ2-1,.,CASSGSSYNEQFF,TGTGCCAGCAGCGGGAGCTCCTACAATGAGCAGTTCTTC
TRBV2,TRBJ2-5,TRBD2,CAGQLAGGTQETQYF,TGTGCCGGCCAACTAGCGGGAGGTACTCAAGAGACCCAGTACTTC